The rows below give T cell receptor beta chains drawn from one sample of a study of identical twins. Using its own MiXCR run on the 5' RACE reads, TCRdb lists one record per CDR3 protein. There are roughly 250,000 distinct CDR3 sequences in the sample; roughly 7% occur only once, and about 3.6% lies in the top ten. The same data also went into a second study, on yellow fever vaccine responses in identical twins.

The sample comprised memory (CD45RO+) T cells sorted from blood. The receptors derive from a woman younger than 30 in good health. Both conserved end residues are part of each CDR3. The D gene is left open where the match is weak. Clone size is given for some rows only: seen once, a few or many times, or a class if the clone is expanded.

size | D | J | V | CDR3 | DNA
- | TRBD2 | TRBJ2-1 | TRBV3-1 | CASSQVGAGGPNEQFF | TGTGCCAGCAGCCAAGTTGGAGCGGGAGGTCCCAATGAGCAGTTCTTC
- | - | TRBJ2-5 | TRBV7-6 | CASSLRDHQETQYF | TGTGCCAGCAGCCTCCGGGACCACCAAGAGACCCAGTACTTC
- | TRBD1 | TRBJ2-3 | TRBV25-1 | CASSARDRHTDTQYF | TGTGCCAGCAGTGCCCGGGACAGGCACACAGATACGCAGTATTTT
few | TRBD1 | TRBJ1-5 | TRBV4-1 | CASSQDQGQGNQPQHF | TGCGCCAGCAGCCAAGACCAGGGACAGGGTAACCAGCCCCAGCATTTT
few | - | TRBJ2-3 | TRBV20-1 | CSATSAADTQYF | TGCAGTGCCACCTCCGCGGCAGATACGCAGTATTTT
few | - | TRBJ1-4 | TRBV28 | CASTSGANEKLFF | TGTGCCAGCACCTCAGGGGCTAATGAAAAACTGTTTTTT
many | - | TRBJ1-2 | TRBV20-1 | CSARRQNYGYTF | TGCAGTGCTAGACGCCAGAACTATGGCTACACCTTC
- | - | TRBJ2-5 | TRBV18 | CASSLGKQETQYF | TGTGCCAGCTCACTGGGCAAACAAGAGACCCAGTACTTC
many | TRBD1 | TRBJ1-5 | TRBV5-6 | CASSIRDRGPDQPQHF | TGTGCCAGCAGCATCCGGGACAGGGGTCCAGATCAGCCCCAGCATTTT
many | TRBD2 | TRBJ2-1 | TRBV20-1 | CSASGTSSYNEQFF | TGCAGTGCTTCCGGGACTAGCTCCTACAATGAGCAGTTCTTC
- | TRBD2 | TRBJ2-2 | TRBV15 | CATSKLAGGSNTGELFF | TGTGCCACCAGCAAACTAGCGGGGGGTTCGAACACCGGGGAGCTGTTTTTT
many | - | TRBJ1-2 | TRBV29-1 | CSVPQAGQGYTF | TGCAGCGTTCCACAAGCAGGGCAGGGCTACACCTTC
- | TRBD2 | TRBJ2-5 | TRBV27 | CASSPLRPKGVLLAGEETQYF | TGTGCCAGCAGTCCACTACGCCCCAAGGGGGTGCTGCTAGCGGGAGAAGAGACCCAGTACTTC
- | TRBD1 | TRBJ2-7 | TRBV7-6 | CASSPMDRVGEQYF | TGTGCCAGCAGTCCTATGGACAGGGTAGGCGAGCAGTACTTC
- | TRBD2 | TRBJ2-5 | TRBV29-1 | CSVGAGVKETQYF | TGCAGCGTGGGAGCGGGAGTCAAAGAGACCCAGTACTTC
few | TRBD2 | TRBJ2-5 | TRBV20-1 | CSATVSSGYQETQYF | TGCAGTGCAACGGTTTCTAGCGGCTACCAAGAGACCCAGTACTTC
- | TRBD2 | TRBJ2-5 | TRBV7-9 | CASSLPGGQETQYF | TGTGCCAGCAGTCTCCCGGGGGGCCAAGAGACCCAGTACTTC
- | - | TRBJ1-3 | TRBV20-1 | CSAVILDTIYF | TGCAGTGCCGTGATTTTGGACACCATATATTTT
many | - | TRBJ2-1 | TRBV9 | CASARGEGRMNEQFF | TGTGCCAGCGCAAGGGGGGAGGGTAGGATGAATGAGCAGTTCTTC
- | - | TRBJ1-4 | TRBV19 | CASSQQGANEKLFF | TGTGCCAGTAGTCAACAGGGAGCTAATGAAAAACTGTTTTTT
- | - | TRBJ2-2 | TRBV2 | CASSIPPTRASNTGELFF | TGTGCCAGCAGCATTCCCCCTACTAGGGCCTCGAACACCGGGGAGCTGTTTTTT
many | - | TRBJ2-3 | TRBV27 | CASSYRNRETTDTQYF | TGTGCCAGCAGTTATCGAAACAGGGAAACCACAGATACGCAGTATTTT
many | - | TRBJ2-3 | TRBV6-1 | CASRGSTDTQYF | TGTGCCAGCAGGGGCAGCACAGATACGCAGTATTTT
many | - | TRBJ1-6 | TRBV20-1 | CSVRGGPLDSPLHF | TGCAGTGTCCGTGGGGGACCCTTGGATTCACCCCTCCACTTT
many | - | TRBJ1-5 | TRBV20-1 | CSARDRFRGVNQPQHF | TGCAGTGCTAGAGATAGGTTCAGGGGCGTCAATCAGCCCCAGCATTTT
many | - | TRBJ2-7 | TRBV12-3/TRBV12-4 | CASSPTKGGGHYEQYF | TGTGCCAGCAGCCCAACCAAGGGGGGGGGGCACTACGAGCAGTACTTC
many | - | TRBJ2-1 | TRBV4-2 | CASSPQPGDEQFF | TGTGCCAGCAGCCCCCAACCCGGGGATGAGCAGTTCTTC
- | - | TRBJ1-1 | TRBV6-1 | CASRMVSEAFF | TGTGCCAGCAGGATGGTGTCGGAAGCTTTCTTT
many | TRBD2 | TRBJ2-5 | TRBV27 | CASSLLGLGGETQYF | TGTGCCAGCAGTTTACTGGGACTAGGTGGAGAGACCCAGTACTTC
few | - | TRBJ1-3 | TRBV6-1 | CASSPGSGNTTYF | TGTGCCAGCAGCCCAGGCTCTGGAAACACCACATATTTT
- | TRBD1 | TRBJ1-1 | TRBV6-1 | CASSRDRGWPEAFF | TGTGCCAGCAGTAGGGACAGGGGGTGGCCTGAAGCTTTCTTT
- | TRBD2 | TRBJ2-1 | TRBV5-5 | CASSMSGGALREQFF | TGTGCCAGCAGTATGAGCGGGGGGGCCTTACGAGAGCAGTTCTTC
few | TRBD1 | TRBJ2-1 | TRBV7-2 | CASSPNYRGQYNEQFF | TGTGCCAGCAGCCCCAACTACAGGGGGCAATACAATGAGCAGTTCTTC
many | - | TRBJ1-1 | TRBV20-1 | CSAIIPPLNTEAFF | TGCAGTGCTATTATCCCTCCCTTGAACACTGAAGCTTTCTTT
many | TRBD2 | TRBJ2-1 | TRBV27 | CASSHPILAGVALNEQFF | TGTGCCAGCAGCCACCCAATACTAGCGGGAGTGGCACTGAATGAGCAGTTCTTC
- | TRBD2 | TRBJ2-7 | TRBV28 | CASSSSGRAYEQYF | TGTGCCAGCAGCTCTAGCGGGAGGGCCTACGAGCAGTACTTC
- | TRBD1 | TRBJ2-7 | TRBV5-1 | CASSLGDRIFYEQYF | TGCGCCAGCAGCTTGGGGGACAGGATCTTCTACGAGCAGTACTTC
many | TRBD2 | TRBJ2-1 | TRBV7-8 | CASSSSPSGYNEQFF | TGTGCCAGCAGCTCTAGTCCTAGCGGATACAATGAGCAGTTCTTC
- | TRBD2 | TRBJ2-5 | TRBV6-1 | CASSEGSGGAETQYF | TGTGCCAGCAGTGAAGGGAGCGGGGGGGCGGAGACCCAGTACTTC
few | TRBD1 | TRBJ2-7 | TRBV5-6 | CASSSQGANSYEQYF | TGTGCCAGCAGCTCTCAGGGGGCGAACTCCTACGAGCAGTACTTC
few | - | TRBJ1-3 | TRBV4-2 | CASSQDRGKNTIYF | TGTGCCAGCAGCCAAGATCGAGGGAAAAACACCATATATTTT
many | - | TRBJ2-3 | TRBV5-1 | CASSSRPSSTDTQYF | TGCGCCAGCAGCTCGAGACCTTCTAGCACAGATACGCAGTATTTT
- | - | TRBJ2-5 | TRBV6-2/TRBV6-3 | CASTPPGGETQYF | TGTGCCAGCACCCCCCCGGGCGGGGAGACCCAGTACTTC
few | - | TRBJ2-2 | TRBV12-3/TRBV12-4 | CASSLGDRGLELFF | TGTGCCAGCAGTTTAGGGGACCGGGGTTTGGAGCTGTTTTTT
many | - | TRBJ1-5 | TRBV27 | CASSPRGIQPQHF | TGTGCCAGCAGTCCAAGGGGGATTCAGCCCCAGCATTTT
- | - | TRBJ2-6 | TRBV18 | CASSFGRPGSGANVLTF | TGTGCCAGCTCATTTGGCAGGCCTGGCTCTGGGGCCAACGTCCTGACTTTC
- | - | TRBJ2-3 | TRBV5-4 | CASSFKAGSTDTQYF | TGTGCCAGCAGCTTTAAGGCAGGGAGCACAGATACGCAGTATTTT